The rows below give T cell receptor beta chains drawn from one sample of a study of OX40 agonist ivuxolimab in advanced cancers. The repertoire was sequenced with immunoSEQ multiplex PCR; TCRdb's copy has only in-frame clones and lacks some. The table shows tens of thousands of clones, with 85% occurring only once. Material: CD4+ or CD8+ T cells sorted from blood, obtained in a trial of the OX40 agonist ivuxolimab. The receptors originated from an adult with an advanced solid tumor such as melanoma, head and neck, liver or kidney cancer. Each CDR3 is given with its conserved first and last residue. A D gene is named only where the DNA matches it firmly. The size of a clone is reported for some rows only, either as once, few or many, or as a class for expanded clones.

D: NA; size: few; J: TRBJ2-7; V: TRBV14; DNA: TGTGCCAGCAGCCAAGCAGGGTATCGGACCGAGCAGTACTTC; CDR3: CASSQAGYRTEQYF
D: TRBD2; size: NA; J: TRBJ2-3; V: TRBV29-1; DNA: TGCAGCGTTGTCAAAGTCCATTTTACCACTAGCGGGAGCACAGATACGCAGTATTTT; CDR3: CSVVKVHFTTSGSTDTQYF
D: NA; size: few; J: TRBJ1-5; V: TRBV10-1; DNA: TGCGCCAGCAGTGAAACAGTCAATCAGCCCCAGCATTTT; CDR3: CASSETVNQPQHF
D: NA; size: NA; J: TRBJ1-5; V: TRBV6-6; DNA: TGTGCCACCCCAAGCCGGGACAACCGTGATCGGCCCCAGCATTTT; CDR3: CATPSRDNRDRPQHF
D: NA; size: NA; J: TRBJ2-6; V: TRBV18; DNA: TGTGCCAGCTCACCTTCGGAGTCTGGGGCCAACGTCCTGACTTTC; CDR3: CASSPSESGANVLTF
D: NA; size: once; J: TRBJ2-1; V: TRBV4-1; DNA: TGCGCCAGCAGCCAAGATAATCGGGGTTACAATGAGCAGTTCTTC; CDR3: CASSQDNRGYNEQFF
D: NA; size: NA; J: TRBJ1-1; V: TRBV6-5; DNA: TGTGCCAGCAGTTTCGACACGAACACTGAAGCTTTCTTT; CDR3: CASSFDTNTEAFF
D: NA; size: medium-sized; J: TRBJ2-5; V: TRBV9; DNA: TGTGCCAGCAGCGCCGGGACTTTAGGGCAAGAGACCCAGTACTTC; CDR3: CASSAGTLGQETQYF
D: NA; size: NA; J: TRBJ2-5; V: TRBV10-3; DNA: TGTGCCATCAGTGATGGCGGGACAAGCAGAGAGACCCAGTACTTC; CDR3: CAISDGGTSRETQYF
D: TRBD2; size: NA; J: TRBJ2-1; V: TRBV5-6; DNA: TGTGCCAGCAGCTTGGGCCTTAGCGGGGTTCCTTACAATGAGCAGTTCTTC; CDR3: CASSLGLSGVPYNEQFF
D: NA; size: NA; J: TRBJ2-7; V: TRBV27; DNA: TGTGCCAGCAGTTCACAGGGTACGTACGAGCAGTACTTC; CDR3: CASSSQGTYEQYF
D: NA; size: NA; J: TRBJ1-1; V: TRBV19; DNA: TGTGCCAGTAGTATATCTAGAAACACTGAAGCTTTCTTT; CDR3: CASSISRNTEAFF
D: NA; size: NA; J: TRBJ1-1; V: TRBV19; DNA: TGTGCCAGTAGTACCAGGGCCCTCACTGAAGCCTTCTTT; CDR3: CASSTRALTEAFF
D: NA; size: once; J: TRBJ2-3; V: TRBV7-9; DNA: TGTGCCAGCAGCTTAGGGACAGCCAAGGGGGTAATCTCAGATACGCAGTATTTT; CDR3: CASSLGTAKGVISDTQYF
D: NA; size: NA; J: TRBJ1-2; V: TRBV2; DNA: TGTGCCAGCGAAACCATCCAGATTAACTATGGCTACACCTTC; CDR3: CASETIQINYGYTF
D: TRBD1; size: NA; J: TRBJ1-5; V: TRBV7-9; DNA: TGTGCCAGCAGCTTAGGACAGGGGATCAATCAGCCCCAGCATTTT; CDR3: CASSLGQGINQPQHF
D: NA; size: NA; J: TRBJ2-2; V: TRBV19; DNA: TGTGCCAGTAGTATAGGAGGGACGAGCAGCGGGGAGCTGTTTTTT; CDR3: CASSIGGTSSGELFF
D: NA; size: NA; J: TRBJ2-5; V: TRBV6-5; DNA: TGTGCCAGCAGTTACCGGGGGAATCTCCAAGAGGCCCAGTACTTC; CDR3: CASSYRGNLQEAQYF
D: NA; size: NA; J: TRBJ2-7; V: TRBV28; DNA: TGTGCCAGCAGTGGACAGAGTGGCGAGCAGTACTTC; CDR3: CASSGQSGEQYF
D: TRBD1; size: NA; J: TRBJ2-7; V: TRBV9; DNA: TGTGCCAGCAGCGTCGCGCAGGGGGCTAGCGAGCAGTACTTC; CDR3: CASSVAQGASEQYF
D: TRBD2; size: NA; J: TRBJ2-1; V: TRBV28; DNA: TGTGCCAGCAGACCAGACCAAGCGGGGGGGCCGGTCTACAATGAGCAGTTCTTC; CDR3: CASRPDQAGGPVYNEQFF
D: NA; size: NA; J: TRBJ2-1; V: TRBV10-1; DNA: TGCGCCAGCAGTGACGGCAGGCATGAGCAGTTCTTC; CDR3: CASSDGRHEQFF
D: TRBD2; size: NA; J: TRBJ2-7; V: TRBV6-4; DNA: TGTGCCAGCAGCCGGACGGGGCTAGCGGGGGAACCGCAGTACTTC; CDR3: CASSRTGLAGEPQYF
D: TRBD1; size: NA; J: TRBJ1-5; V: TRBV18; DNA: TGTGCCAGCTCAGTAGGACAGGGGGGTCAGCCCCAGCATTTT; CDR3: CASSVGQGGQPQHF
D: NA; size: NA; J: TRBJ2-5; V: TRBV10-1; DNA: TGCGCCAGCAGCCCCAGTGGGGAAGGGGAGACCCAGTACTTC; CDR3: CASSPSGEGETQYF
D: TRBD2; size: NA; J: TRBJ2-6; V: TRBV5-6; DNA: TGTGCCAGCAGCTTGATAGCGGGATCGACTGGGGCCAACGTCCTGACTTTC; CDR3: CASSLIAGSTGANVLTF
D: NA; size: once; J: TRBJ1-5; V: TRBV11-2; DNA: TGTGCCAGCAGCTTAGATCTGGGGGGCGGTCAGCCCCAGCATTTT; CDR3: CASSLDLGGGQPQHF
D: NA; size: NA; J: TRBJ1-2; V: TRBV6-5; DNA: TGTGCCAGCAGTTACTCGTCAGGGTTCTATGGCTACACCTTC; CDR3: CASSYSSGFYGYTF
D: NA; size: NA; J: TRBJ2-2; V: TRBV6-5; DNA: TGTGCCAGCAGACCGGGGGAGAGGGTCACCGGGGAGCTGTTTTTT; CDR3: CASRPGERVTGELFF
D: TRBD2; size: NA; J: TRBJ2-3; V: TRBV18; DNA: TGTGCCAGCTCACCTCGGGGGGGCCGGCCAGATACGCAGTATTTT; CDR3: CASSPRGGRPDTQYF
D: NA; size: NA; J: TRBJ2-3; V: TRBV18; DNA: TGTGCCAGCTCACAAAGCACAGATACGCAGTATTTT; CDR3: CASSQSTDTQYF
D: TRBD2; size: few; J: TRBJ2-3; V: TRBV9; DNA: TGTGCCAGCAGCGGCGACCAGCGGGAGGATCGGGATACGCAGTATTTT; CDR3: CASSGDQREDRDTQYF
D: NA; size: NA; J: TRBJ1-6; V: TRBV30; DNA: TGTGCCTGGAGTCGGGTGCTACCTAGTTCACCCCTCCACTTT; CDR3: CAWSRVLPSSPLHF
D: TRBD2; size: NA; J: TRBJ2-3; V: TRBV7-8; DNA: TGTGCCAGCAGCTTAGCCCAGCGGGAGACAGATACGCAGTATTTT; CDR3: CASSLAQRETDTQYF
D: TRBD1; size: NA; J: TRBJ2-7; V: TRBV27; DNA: TGTGCCAGCAGGGGGGACAGGGGAACCTATGAGCAGTACTTC; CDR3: CASRGDRGTYEQYF
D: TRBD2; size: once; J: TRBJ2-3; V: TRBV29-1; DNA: TGCAGCGGATCAAGTAGCGGGGGGGGCACAGATACGCAGTATTTT; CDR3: CSGSSSGGGTDTQYF
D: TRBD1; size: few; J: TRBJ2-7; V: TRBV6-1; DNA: TGTGCCAGCAGTGTAGACAGGGCCATGGACGAGCAGTACTTC; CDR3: CASSVDRAMDEQYF
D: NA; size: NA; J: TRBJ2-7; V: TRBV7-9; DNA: TGTGCCAGCAGCTTAGGACGGGAGCAGTACTTC; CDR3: CASSLGREQYF
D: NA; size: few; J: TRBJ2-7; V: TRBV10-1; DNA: TGCGCCAGCAGTGAGGCAGGACGGGACTACGAGCAGTACTTC; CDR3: CASSEAGRDYEQYF